This T cell receptor beta chain was found in a study of technical replicates of blood from several donors. Trimming removed 6 bases at V and 6 bases at J, with 18 bases between. Germline CDR1 and CDR2: MNHNS and SASEGT. This CDR3 region has 14 residues. The data were produced by immunoSEQ multiplex PCR, yet TCRdb's version contains in-frame clones alone and is incomplete. The sample yields some 77,000 clones, more than 85% seen once. The chain uses TRBV6-1 and TRBJ2-7; TRBD1 is a possible D gene (8 bases). The source material was T cells isolated from PBMCs. This receptor was identified in a human donor in good health. The CDR3 DNA follows: TGTGCCAGCAGGGCGGGACACAGGGGGGGCGAGCAGTACTTC. Translated, it gives CASRAGHRGGEQYF.